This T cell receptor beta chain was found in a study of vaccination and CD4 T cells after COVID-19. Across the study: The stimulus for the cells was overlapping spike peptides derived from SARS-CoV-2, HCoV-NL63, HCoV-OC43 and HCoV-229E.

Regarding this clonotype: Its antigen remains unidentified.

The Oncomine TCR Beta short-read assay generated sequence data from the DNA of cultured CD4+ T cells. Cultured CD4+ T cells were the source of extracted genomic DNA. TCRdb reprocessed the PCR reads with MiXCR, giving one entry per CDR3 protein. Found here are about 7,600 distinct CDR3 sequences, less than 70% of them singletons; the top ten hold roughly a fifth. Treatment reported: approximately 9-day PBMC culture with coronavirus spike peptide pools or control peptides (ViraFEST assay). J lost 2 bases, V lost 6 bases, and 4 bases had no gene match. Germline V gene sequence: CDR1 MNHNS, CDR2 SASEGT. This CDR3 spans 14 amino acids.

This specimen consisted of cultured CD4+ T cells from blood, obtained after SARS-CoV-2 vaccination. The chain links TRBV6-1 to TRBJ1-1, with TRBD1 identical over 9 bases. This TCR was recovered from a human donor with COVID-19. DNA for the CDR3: TGTGCCAGCAGCCTGACAGGGGGTAACACTGAAGCTTTCTTT. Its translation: CASSLTGGNTEAFF.